These 18 T cell receptor beta chains came from one sample sequenced in a study of spatial heterogeneity in lung cancer. TCRdb reprocessed the 5' RACE reads with MiXCR, giving one entry per CDR3 protein. The sample includes some 28,000 distinct CDR3 sequences, roughly 8.4% of them seen just once. Stated time point: sample taken at primary tumor resection. Sequencing covered unsorted whole RNA taken from tumor, nontumor lung or frozen PBMC. The sample here was PBMCs, taken at surgery. The receptors stem from a female donor with early-stage non-small cell lung cancer.

This clonotype was recorded a few times. This rearrangement joins TRBV3-1 to TRBJ2-7, with a possible D match to TRBD1 (7 bases). The length of the CDR3 is 14 residues. Germline V gene data show CDR1 as LGHDT and CDR2 as YNNKEL (reference sequence). Trimming removed 3 bases at V and 2 bases at J, with 11 bases between. CDR3 amino acids: CASSQGGQTYEQYF. CDR3 bases: TGTGCCAGCAGCCAGGGGGGACAGACCTACGAGCAGTACTTC.

This clonotype was picked up many times. The genes are TRBV6-1 and TRBJ2-1, with D perhaps TRBD2 (6 bases). Germline V gene lookup returns CDR1 MNHNS and CDR2 SASEGT. This CDR3 spans 15 amino acids. V lost 7 bases to trimming and J lost 4 bases, with 17 bases between them. Here the CDR3 DNA reads TGTGCCAGCAATATCGCGGCGGGACCATACAATGAGCAGTTCTTC. It codes for CASNIAAGPYNEQFF.

This clonotype was counted ten times or more. This chain uses TRBV5-1 with TRBJ1-1; 9 nucleotides agree with TRBD1. The CDR3 length is 14 residues. Trimming took 6 bases from V and 5 from J; bases not matched to a gene: 8. Germline CDR1 SGHRS, CDR2 YFSETQ. CDR3 sequence: CASTSTGGVTEAFF. DNA for the CDR3: TGCGCCAGCACCTCGACAGGGGGAGTGACTGAAGCTTTCTTT.

In its sample, this clonotype was seen many times. The chain couples TRBV19 to TRBJ2-1; TRBD2 matches at 10 bases. V trimming: 7 bases; J trimming: 4 bases; junction bases outside the gene matches: 4. The CDR3 totals 14 residues. The germline V gene encodes CDR1 LNHDA and CDR2 SQIVND (reference sequence). The CDR3 spells CASTSGRRYNEQFF. In DNA, the CDR3 is TGTGCCAGTACTAGCGGGAGACGTTACAATGAGCAGTTCTTC.

This clonotype has a count of ten or more. This chain uses TRBV4-3 with TRBJ2-3, with 10 bases fitting TRBD2. With 0 bases clipped from V and 4 bases from J, the junction kept 10 bases outside the gene matches. This CDR3 has 18 residues. CDR1 is LGHNA, CDR2 YSLEER, per germline. The chain's CDR3 is CASSQERGLAGVADTQYF. The DNA for the CDR3 is TGCGCCAGCAGCCAAGAAAGGGGTCTAGCGGGAGTCGCAGATACGCAGTATTTT.

The chain has TRBV9 and TRBJ2-1; 10 nucleotides match TRBD2. Germline CDR1 SGDLS, CDR2 YYNGEE. This CDR3 is built from 19 residues. The ends lost 3 bases at V and 0 bases at J; junction bases unmatched: 12. The DNA of the CDR3 is TGTGCCAGCAGCGGGGAGTCTAGCGGGAGTCCGGGCTCCTACAATGAGCAGTTCTTC. This sequence encodes CASSGESSGSPGSYNEQFF.

This clonotype was counted many times. The chain carries TRBV4-2 and TRBJ1-4; 9 bases map to TRBD1. V lost 4 bases to trimming and J lost 8 bases; unmatched junction nucleotides: 8. The germline V gene encodes CDR1 LGHNA and CDR2 YNFKEQ. The CDR3 is made up of 15 amino acids. The CDR3: CASSLGQGIGEKLFF. CDR3 sequence (DNA): TGTGCCAGCAGCCTCGGACAGGGGATAGGCGAAAAACTGTTTTTT.

In this sample, this clonotype turned up a few times. J is TRBJ2-7 and V is TRBV5-1; tentative D call: TRBD2 (6 bases). The V gene's germline CDR1 is SGHRS and CDR2 YFSETQ. This CDR3 region has 16 residues. Trimming shortened V by 4 bases and J by 5 bases, and 22 bases separated the two germline ends. This CDR3 reads CASSLTPRGLNDEQYF. DNA for the CDR3: TGCGCCAGCAGCCTGACACCGAGGGGACTGAACGACGAGCAGTACTTC.

The table lists this clonotype with many counts. The chain recombines TRBV19 with TRBJ2-5, with 7 bases fitting TRBD1. Germline CDR1 is LNHDA and CDR2 is SQIVND (reference sequence). V lost 5 bases and J lost 2; bases outside the gene matches: 8. The CDR3 totals 15 residues. The CDR3 sequence is CASSDRDSLQETQYF. CDR3 sequence (DNA): TGTGCCAGTAGTGACCGGGACAGCCTACAAGAGACCCAGTACTTC.

The CDR3 here is CAISELLAEFNEQFF. CDR3 bases: TGTGCCATCAGTGAATTACTAGCGGAGTTCAATGAGCAGTTCTTC. The J gene is TRBJ2-1, the V gene TRBV10-3; 8 nucleotides agree with TRBD2. The CDR3 consists of 15 residues. Germline CDR1 ENHRY, CDR2 SYGVKD. V shed 3 bases, J shed 6 bases, and the junction held 7 bases outside the gene matches.

The DNA for the CDR3 is TGCGCCAGCAGTCAATCGGGACAATGGGGGAACGAGCAGTACTTC. Its translation is CASSQSGQWGNEQYF. This chain joins TRBV23-1 and TRBJ2-7; a weak D match, TRBD1 (6 bases). TRBV23-1 qualifies as an ORF whose function is uncertain. Trimming shortened V by 0 bases and J by 5 bases, and 14 bases separated the two germline ends. This CDR3 is 15 amino acids long.

This clonotype was seen many times. The gene calls are TRBV2 and TRBJ2-1; 8 nucleotides agree with TRBD1. V lost 4 bases to trimming and J lost 3 bases; unmatched junction nucleotides: 5. The CDR3 has 15 residues. In germline, CDR1 is SNHLY, CDR2 FYNNEI. The CDR3 here is CASSVDRGLYNEQFF. In nucleotides, the CDR3 is TGTGCCAGCAGTGTCGACAGGGGACTCTACAATGAGCAGTTCTTC.

There are many counts of this clonotype. The chain is built from TRBV19 and TRBJ1-4, with D unclear. Germline CDR1 reads LNHDA; CDR2 reads SQIVND (reference sequence). The germline V and J ends were trimmed by 7 bases and 2 bases, with 14 bases remaining between them. This CDR3 is 15 amino acids long. Here the CDR3 DNA reads TGTGCCAGTAAGGAATCGGCCTCGACTAATGAAAAACTGTTTTTT. Its translation is CASKESASTNEKLFF.

This clonotype has a count of ten or more. The chain combines TRBV10-3 with TRBJ1-1, with 7 bases matching TRBD1. This CDR3 is built from 13 residues. Germline values: CDR1 ENHRY, CDR2 SYGVKD. V shed 5 bases, J shed 5 bases, and the junction held 5 bases outside the gene matches. CDR3 sequence (DNA): TGTGCCATCAGTACAGGGGAGGGGACTGAAGCTTTCTTT. Translating it yields CAISTGEGTEAFF.

V gene TRBV28 combines with J gene TRBJ2-7; D is unclear. The CDR3 is 14 residues long. V lost 7 bases, J lost 3 bases, and 16 bases lay in between. Germline V gene sequence: CDR1 MDHEN, CDR2 SYDVKM. The DNA for the CDR3 is TGTGCCAGCAACTGGATGGCAGGAAACTACGAGCAGTACTTC. Translated, it gives CASNWMAGNYEQYF.

This clonotype occurred a few times. V and J are TRBV27 and TRBJ1-6; D not resolved. Trimming cost V 6 bases and J 7 bases, with 13 bases left between them. Per germline, CDR1 MNHEY and CDR2 SMNVEV (reference sequence). This CDR3 is 14 amino acids long. The CDR3 DNA reads as TGTGCCAGCAGAAGTTACCCCTCGAATTCACCCCTCCACTTT. Residues: CASRSYPSNSPLHF.

There are many counts of this clonotype. This chain joins TRBV7-9 and TRBJ2-1; D remains unclear. The germline V gene has CDR1 SEHNR and CDR2 FQNEAQ (reference sequence). The length of the CDR3 is 9 residues. With 5 bases removed from V and 14 bases from J, the gap between germline ends came to 7 bases. CDR3: CASSSPEFF. As DNA, the CDR3 is TGTGCCAGCAGCAGTCCCGAGTTCTTC.

This clonotype showed up many times. The CDR3 DNA follows: TGTGCCAGCAGTCCATACAGAGACACCGGGGAGCTGTTTTTT. This codes for CASSPYRDTGELFF. The V gene is TRBV12-3 or TRBV12-4, the J gene TRBJ2-2, with D unresolved. This CDR3 has 14 residues. V lost 5 bases, J lost 3 bases, and 10 bases lay in between.